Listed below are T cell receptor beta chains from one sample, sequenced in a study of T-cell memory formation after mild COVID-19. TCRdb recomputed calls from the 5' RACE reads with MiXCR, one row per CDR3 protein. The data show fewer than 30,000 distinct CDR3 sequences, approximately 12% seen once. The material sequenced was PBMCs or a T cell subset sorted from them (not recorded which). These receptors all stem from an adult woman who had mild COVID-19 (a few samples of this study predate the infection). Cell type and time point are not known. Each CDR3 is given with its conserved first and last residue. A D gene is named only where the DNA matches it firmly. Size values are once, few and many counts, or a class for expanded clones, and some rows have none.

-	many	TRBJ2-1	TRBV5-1	TGCGCCAGCAGCTTGGTTGTGGGGCTCCAAAGCTCCTACAATGAGCAGTTCTTC	CASSLVVGLQSSYNEQFF
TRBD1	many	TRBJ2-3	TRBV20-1	TGCAGTGCTAAAACAGGGGGCGGTACAGATACGCAGTATTTT	CSAKTGGGTDTQYF
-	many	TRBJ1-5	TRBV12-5	TGTGCTAGTGGTTTGTTGGACACTAATCAGCCCCAGCATTTT	CASGLLDTNQPQHF
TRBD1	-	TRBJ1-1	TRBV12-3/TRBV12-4	TGTGCCAGCAGTTTTGTCGACAGGGGGCTCTACACTGAAGCTTTCTTT	CASSFVDRGLYTEAFF
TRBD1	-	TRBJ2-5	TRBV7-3	TGTGCCAGCAGCTCGACAGGGGGCGGAGAGACCCAGTACTTC	CASSSTGGGETQYF
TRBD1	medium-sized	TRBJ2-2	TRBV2	TGTGCCAGCAGGCGACAGGGCGGCGGGGAGCTGTTTTTT	CASRRQGGGELFF
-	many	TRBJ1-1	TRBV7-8	TGTGCCAGCAGCCCGCGAATAGACATTAACACTGAAGCTTTCTTT	CASSPRIDINTEAFF
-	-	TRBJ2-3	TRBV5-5	TGTGCCAGCAGCTTCGGGGAACCAAGCACAGATACGCAGTATTTT	CASSFGEPSTDTQYF
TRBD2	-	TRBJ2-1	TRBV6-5	TGTGCCAGCAGTCTCCTAGCGGGCCAACCGAGCTCCTACAATGAGCAGTTCTTC	CASSLLAGQPSSYNEQFF
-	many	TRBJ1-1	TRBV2	TGTGCCAGCAGTGACGAGGGGGGCACTGAAGCTTTCTTT	CASSDEGGTEAFF
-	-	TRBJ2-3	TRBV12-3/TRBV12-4	TGTGCCAGCAGTTCCCAGGGGGGAACGCAGTATTTT	CASSSQGGTQYF
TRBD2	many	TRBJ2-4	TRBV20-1	TGCAGTGCTAGAGACGCGGGGAGGGGTAGTGGGATTCAGTACTTC	CSARDAGRGSGIQYF
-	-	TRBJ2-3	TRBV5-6	TGTGCCAGCAGCTTGACGGACGGGAACCGAGTAGATACGCAGTATTTT	CASSLTDGNRVDTQYF
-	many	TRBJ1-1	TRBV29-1	TGCAGCGCTGACCTCGAAATGAACACTGAAGCTTTCTTT	CSADLEMNTEAFF
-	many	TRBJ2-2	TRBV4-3	TGCGCCAGCAGCCAAGAGGACTTGTACACCGGGGAGCTGTTTTTT	CASSQEDLYTGELFF
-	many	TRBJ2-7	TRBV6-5	TGTGCCAGCAGCCCGGGCCCATACGAGCAGTACTTC	CASSPGPYEQYF
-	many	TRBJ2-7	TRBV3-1	TGTGCCAGCAGCCAATCCTACGAGCAGTACTTC	CASSQSYEQYF
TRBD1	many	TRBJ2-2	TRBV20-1	TGCAGTGCTAGACGACAGGGGGCGGCCGGGGAGCTGTTTTTT	CSARRQGAAGELFF
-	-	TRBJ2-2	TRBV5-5	TGTGCCAGCCGGTGGGAGGTGGCCACCGGGGAGCTGTTTTTT	CASRWEVATGELFF
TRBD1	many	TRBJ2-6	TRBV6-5	TGTGCCAGTCGAGACAGGGAGAGCTCTGGGGCCAACGTCCTGACTTTC	CASRDRESSGANVLTF
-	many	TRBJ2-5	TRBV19	TGTGCCAGCCCCGCGGGGAAAATTCCCCCTCAAGAGACCCAGTACTTC	CASPAGKIPPQETQYF
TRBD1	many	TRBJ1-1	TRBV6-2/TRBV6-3	TGTGCCAGCAGTTACTACAGGGGGCGGAGGAACACTGAAGCTTTCTTT	CASSYYRGRRNTEAFF
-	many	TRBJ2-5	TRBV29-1	TGCAGCGTGGCTAAGGGACAAGAGACCCAGTACTTC	CSVAKGQETQYF
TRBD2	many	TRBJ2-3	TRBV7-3	TGTGCCAGCAGCTTAACGTTTGGAGCGGGAGTCACAGATACGCAGTATTTT	CASSLTFGAGVTDTQYF
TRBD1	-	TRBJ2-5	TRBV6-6	TGTGCCAGCAGTTACGGGACAGTCCAAGAGACCCAGTACTTC	CASSYGTVQETQYF
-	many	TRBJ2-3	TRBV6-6	TGTGCCAGCAGTTACTCGAAAGCGGTCGGCACAGATACGCAGTATTTT	CASSYSKAVGTDTQYF
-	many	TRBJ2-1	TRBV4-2	TGTGCCAGCAGCACCCAAGGGGGGTCTGCCTACAATGAGCAGTTCTTC	CASSTQGGSAYNEQFF
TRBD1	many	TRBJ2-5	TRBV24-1	TGTGCCACCAGTGAGCCGACAGGGATCGAGGGCGTGGAGACCCAGTACTTC	CATSEPTGIEGVETQYF
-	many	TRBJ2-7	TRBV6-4	TGTGCCAGCAGTGTGACGGGCGATGCCTACGAGCAGTACTTC	CASSVTGDAYEQYF
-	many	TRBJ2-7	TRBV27	TGTGCCAGCAGTTTCAGGAACACCCTAAAGGGGTCCTACGAGCAGTACTTC	CASSFRNTLKGSYEQYF
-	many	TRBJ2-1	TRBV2	TGTGCCAGCAGTGAAGCGGGGGGACCAACCAATGAGCAGTTCTTC	CASSEAGGPTNEQFF
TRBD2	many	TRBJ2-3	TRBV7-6	TGTGCCAGCAGCTTAAGGGGCGCGGGGGTGACAGATACGCAGTATTTT	CASSLRGAGVTDTQYF
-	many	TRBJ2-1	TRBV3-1	TGTGCCAGCAGCCAAACCCGGGGGGGACAGGGCTCCTACAATGAGCAGTTCTTC	CASSQTRGGQGSYNEQFF
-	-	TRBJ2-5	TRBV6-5	TGTGCCAGCAGAGAACAAGAGACCCAGTACTTC	CASREQETQYF
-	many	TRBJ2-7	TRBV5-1	TGCGCCAGCAGCTTATCGACAGTTTTCTCCTACGAGCAGTACTTC	CASSLSTVFSYEQYF
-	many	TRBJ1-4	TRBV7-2	TGTGCCAGCAGCATAACAGGGACGGGTGAAAAACTGTTTTTT	CASSITGTGEKLFF
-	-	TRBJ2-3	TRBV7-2	-	CASSFGPGLASAGTQYF
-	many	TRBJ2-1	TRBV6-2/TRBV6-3	TGTGCCAGCAGCCCGGTAGGGAGATTAGGGTTCTTC	CASSPVGRLGFF
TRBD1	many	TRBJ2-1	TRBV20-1	TGCAGTGCAACGGGACAGGGAGCGGGTAGTGAGCAGTTCTTC	CSATGQGAGSEQFF
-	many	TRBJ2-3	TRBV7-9	TGTGCCAGCAGCCGATGGAGCAATAGCGGAGCGAGCCAGAAGACTGCGACGGATACGCAGTATTTT	CASSRWSNSGASQKTATDTQYF
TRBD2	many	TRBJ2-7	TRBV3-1	TGTGCCAGCAGCCAAGATCGGCTAGCGGGGGGGCCCCACGAGCAGTACTTC	CASSQDRLAGGPHEQYF
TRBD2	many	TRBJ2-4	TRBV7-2	TGTGCCAGCAGCTCTTCGACTAGCGGAAGAGCCAAAAACATTCAGTACTTC	CASSSSTSGRAKNIQYF
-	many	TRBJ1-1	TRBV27	TGTGCCAGCAGCCAAGGGACCATGAACACTGAAGCTTTCTTT	CASSQGTMNTEAFF
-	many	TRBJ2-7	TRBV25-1	TGTGCCAGCGTCCCAGTAACCGGGTACGAGCAGTACTTC	CASVPVTGYEQYF
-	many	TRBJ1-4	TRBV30	TGTGCCTGGAGTGTACCCATGGATCTTTCGGGCGAAAAACTGTTTTTT	CAWSVPMDLSGEKLFF
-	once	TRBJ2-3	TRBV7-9	TGTGCCAGCAGAGGTTCGATCGATACGCAGTATTTT	CASRGSIDTQYF